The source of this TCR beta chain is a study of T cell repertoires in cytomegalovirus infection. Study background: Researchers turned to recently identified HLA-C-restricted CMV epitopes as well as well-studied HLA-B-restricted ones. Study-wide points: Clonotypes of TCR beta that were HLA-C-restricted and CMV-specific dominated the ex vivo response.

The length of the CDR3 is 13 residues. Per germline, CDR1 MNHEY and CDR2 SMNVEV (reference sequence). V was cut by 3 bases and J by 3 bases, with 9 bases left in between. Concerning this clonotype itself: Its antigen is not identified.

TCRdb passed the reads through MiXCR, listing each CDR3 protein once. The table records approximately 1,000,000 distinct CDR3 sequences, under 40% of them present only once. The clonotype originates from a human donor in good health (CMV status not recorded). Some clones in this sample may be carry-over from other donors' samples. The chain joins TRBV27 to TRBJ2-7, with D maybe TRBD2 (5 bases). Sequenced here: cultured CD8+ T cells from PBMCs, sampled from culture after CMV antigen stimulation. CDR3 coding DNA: TGTGCCAGCAGTTTCGGGGAGCTCTACGAGCAGTACTTC. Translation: CASSFGELYEQYF.